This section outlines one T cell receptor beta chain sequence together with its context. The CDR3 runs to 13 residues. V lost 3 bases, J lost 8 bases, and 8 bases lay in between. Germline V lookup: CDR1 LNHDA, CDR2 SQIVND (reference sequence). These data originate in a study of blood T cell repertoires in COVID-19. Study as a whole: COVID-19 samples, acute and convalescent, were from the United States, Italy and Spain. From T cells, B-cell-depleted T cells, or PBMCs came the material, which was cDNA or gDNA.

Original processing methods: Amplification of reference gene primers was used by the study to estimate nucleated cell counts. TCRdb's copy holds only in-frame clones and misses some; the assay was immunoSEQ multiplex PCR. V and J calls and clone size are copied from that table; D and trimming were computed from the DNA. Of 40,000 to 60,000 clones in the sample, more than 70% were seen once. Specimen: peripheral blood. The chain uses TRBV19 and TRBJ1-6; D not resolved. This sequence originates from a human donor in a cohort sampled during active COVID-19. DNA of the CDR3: TGTGCCAGTAGTATCGGGTCCGATTCACCCCTCCACTTT. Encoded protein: CASSIGSDSPLHF.